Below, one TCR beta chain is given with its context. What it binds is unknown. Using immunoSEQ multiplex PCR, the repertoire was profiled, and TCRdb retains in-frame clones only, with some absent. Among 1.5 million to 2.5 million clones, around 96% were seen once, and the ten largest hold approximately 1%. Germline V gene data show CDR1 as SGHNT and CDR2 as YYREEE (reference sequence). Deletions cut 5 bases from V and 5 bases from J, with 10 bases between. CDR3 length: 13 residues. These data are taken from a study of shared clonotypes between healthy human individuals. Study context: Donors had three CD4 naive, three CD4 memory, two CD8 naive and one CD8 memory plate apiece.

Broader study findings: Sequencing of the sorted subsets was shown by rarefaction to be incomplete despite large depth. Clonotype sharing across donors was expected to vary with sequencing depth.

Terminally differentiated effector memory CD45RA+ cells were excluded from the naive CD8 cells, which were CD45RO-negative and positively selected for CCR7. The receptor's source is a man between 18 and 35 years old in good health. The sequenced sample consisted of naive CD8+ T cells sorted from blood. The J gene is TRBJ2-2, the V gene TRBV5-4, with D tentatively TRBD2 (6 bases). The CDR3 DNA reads TGTGCCAGCAGGATACGGGGGACCGGGGAGCTGTTTTTT. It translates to CASRIRGTGELFF.